This T cell receptor beta chain was sequenced in a study of cytomegalovirus exposure and HLA in healthy donors. Overall study results and limits: Both high specificity and high sensitivity reportedly marked the classifier's diagnosis of cytomegalovirus status.

The count of this clone is one. The antigen is not known. Use of 60 Vbeta and 13 Jbeta primers characterized the PCR. TCRdb's copy holds only in-frame clones and misses some; the assay was immunoSEQ multiplex PCR. Among roughly 190,000 clones, around four fifths were seen once, and the ten largest hold about 1.8%. Looked up from germline, CDR1 is LNHDA and CDR2 is SQIVND (reference sequence). This CDR3 spans 16 amino acids. Trimming shortened V by 4 bases and J by 4 bases, and 17 bases separated the two germline ends. This chain uses TRBV19 with TRBJ1-5; D is possibly TRBD1 (5 bases). The clonotype comes from a man aged 40-50 years in good health and CMV-seropositive. The sequenced sample was PBMCs. The CDR3 region has the DNA TGTGCCAGTAGTACCCCTTGGCAGGGCCCTAATCAGCCCCAGCATTTT. Its protein product is CASSTPWQGPNQPQHF.